These 22 T cell receptor beta chains were all obtained from the same sample, sequenced in a study of cytomegalovirus exposure and HLA in healthy donors (dated by TCRdb to about 2017). The library was prepared using the immunoSEQ multiplex PCR assay. For the multiplex PCR, a mixture combining 60 forward primers for TCR Vbeta segments and 13 reverse primers for TCR Jbeta segments was used. This is the immuneACCESS table as TCRdb keeps it, with only in-frame sequences that have V and J called. A part of the clones is gone; compared with another copy, unresolved V genes explain less than half, and the rest is unexplained. This sample holds roughly 120,000 clones; approximately 75% were observed only once. The biggest ten clones account for around 4.9% of the sample. Input material: PBMCs. The receptors shown here come from a man aged 45-60 years in good health and CMV-seropositive.

V and J are TRBV6-5 and TRBJ1-2; no clear D. The CDR3 totals 15 residues. Germline values: CDR1 MNHEY, CDR2 SVGAGI. V lost 6 bases, J lost 3 bases, and 17 bases lay in between. The CDR3: CASRPTAQRYYGYTF. Written as DNA, the CDR3 is TGTGCCAGCAGACCGACCGCTCAGCGCTACTATGGCTACACCTTC.

This CDR3 is CASSPHQGSTGELFF. The CDR3 region has the DNA TGTGCCAGCAGCCCCCATCAGGGTAGCACCGGGGAGCTGTTTTTT. The genes are TRBV7-9 and TRBJ2-2; D may be TRBD1 (5 bases). In germline, CDR1 is SEHNR, CDR2 FQNEAQ (reference sequence). The CDR3 runs 15 residues. V lost 5 bases and J lost 4, with 14 bases in between.

This chain uses TRBV27 with TRBJ1-2; 9 bases are shared with TRBD1. Trimming took 3 bases from V and 9 from J; bases not matched to a gene: 5. From germline, CDR1 is MNHEY and CDR2 SMNVEV (reference sequence). The CDR3 is made up of 13 amino acids. The CDR3 bases are TGTGCCAGCAGTTTGGACAGGGGACGCAGCTACACCTTC. It encodes CASSLDRGRSYTF.

The V and J genes are TRBV12-5 and TRBJ2-7; D may be TRBD1 (5 bases). Trimming took 1 base from V and 6 from J, leaving 10 bases between them. The CDR3 length is 13 residues. The germline CDR1 and CDR2 sequences are LGHNT and FRNRAP. CDR3 bases: TGTGCTAGTGGTTTGGGCAGGGAAAGCGAGCAGTACTTC. Protein product: CASGLGRESEQYF. Full variable domain (outside the CDR3, taken from reference TRBV12-5 and TRBJ2-7): DARVTQTPRHKVTEMGQEVTMRCQPILGHNTVFWYRQTMMQGLELLAYFRNRAPLDDSGMPKDRFSAEMPDATLATLKIQPSEPRDSAVYFCASGLGRESEQYFGPGTRLTVT.

The chain has TRBV9 and TRBJ1-1; TRBD1 is a possible D gene (6 bases). CDR1 SGDLS and CDR2 YYNGEE come from the germline V gene. Trimming pared 0 bases from V and 4 bases from J, leaving 13 bases between. CDR3 length equals 15 residues. CDR3 DNA sequence: TGTGCCAGCAGCGTAGCCCACGGGGGGGCCACTGAAGCTTTCTTT. It yields the protein CASSVAHGGATEAFF.

This chain joins TRBV5-1 and TRBJ1-3; weak D call: TRBD1 (5 bases). CDR1 SGHRS and CDR2 YFSETQ come from the germline V gene. The CDR3 is made up of 16 amino acids. V was shortened by 4 bases and J by 2 bases, with 16 bases between the two germline ends. CDR3 sequence reads: CASSLAGGLTGNTIYF. The CDR3 coding sequence is TGCGCCAGCAGCCTCGCGGGGGGATTGACTGGAAACACCATATATTTT.

This clone occurred a few times. Within the sample, other DNA sequences also encode this same CDR3. The rearrangement joins TRBV7-9 to TRBJ1-4, with 8 bases fitting TRBD1. Germline trimming cut 4 bases from V and 3 bases from J; bases unmatched to any gene: 1. Germline CDR1 and CDR2: SEHNR and FQNEAQ (reference sequence). The CDR3 runs to 14 residues. Here the CDR3 DNA reads TGTGCCAGCAGCTCACAGGGGGCTAATGAAAAACTGTTTTTT. Translation: CASSSQGANEKLFF.

The chain links TRBV20-1 to TRBJ1-1, with D maybe TRBD1 (5 bases). Germline CDR1 reads DFQATT; CDR2 reads SNEGSKA (reference sequence). This CDR3 is built from 10 residues. V gave up 5 bases and J gave up 5 bases, with 6 bases separating them. The CDR3 loop reads CSAGGTEAFF. CDR3 bases: TGCAGTGCTGGGGGGACTGAAGCTTTCTTT.

The rearrangement joins TRBV5-1 to TRBJ1-6, with TRBD1 matching over 11 bases. V lost 4 bases to trimming and J lost 7 bases; unmatched junction nucleotides: 4. The CDR3 runs 15 residues. Germline-derived CDR1 and CDR2 are SGHRS and YFSETQ. The CDR3 reads CASSAGQGANSPLHF. The CDR3 DNA sequence: TGCGCCAGCAGCGCAGGACAGGGGGCAAATTCACCCCTCCACTTT.

This clone was detected only a few times. The gene calls are TRBV5-1 and TRBJ2-1; D uncertain. This CDR3 has 14 amino acids. Germline V gene data show CDR1 as SGHRS and CDR2 as YFSETQ. The V gene lost 0 bases and the J gene lost 5 bases, with 9 bases spanning the gap. CDR3 loop: CASSLVDFNNEQFF. For the CDR3, the DNA is TGCGCCAGCAGCTTGGTTGACTTCAACAATGAGCAGTTCTTC. Based on the CDR3 plus reference TRBV5-1 and TRBJ2-1, the full variable domain is KAGVTQTPRYLIKTRGQQVTLSCSPISGHRSVSWYQQTPGQGLQFLFEYFSETQRNKGNFPGRFSGRQFSNSRSEMNVSTLELGDSALYLCASSLVDFNNEQFFGPGTRLTVL.

The chain employs TRBV7-2 and TRBJ2-1; D is unresolved. In germline, CDR1 is SGHTA, CDR2 FQGNSA. Trimming left V 1 base short and J 10 bases short, with 8 bases between. CDR3 length equals 12 residues. The CDR3 region has the DNA TGTGCCAGCAGCTTAGAACTAACCGAGCAGTTCTTC. Amino acid sequence: CASSLELTEQFF.

This clone has just a few counts. This chain uses TRBV7-3 with TRBJ1-4, with D tentatively TRBD1 (5 bases). The V gene's germline CDR1 is SGHTA and CDR2 FQGTGA. The CDR3 runs to 14 residues. Trimming removed 4 bases at V and 6 bases at J, with 12 bases between. In nucleotides, the CDR3 is TGTGCCAGCAGCTCGGGACCGGGAGATGAAAAACTGTTTTTT. Translated, it gives CASSSGPGDEKLFF.

There are a few counts of this clone. J is TRBJ1-5 and V is TRBV7-8; TRBD1 aligns across 7 bases. The germline CDR1 and CDR2 sequences are SGHVS and FQNEAQ. Trimming cost V 0 bases and J 5 bases; bases outside gene matches: 1. The CDR3 extends over 14 amino acids. The CDR3 spells CASSLATGYQPQHF. The CDR3 nucleotides are TGTGCCAGCAGCTTAGCGACAGGGTATCAGCCCCAGCATTTT.

The chain has TRBV30 and TRBJ1-2; D is uncertain. The CDR3 sequence is 14 residues long. Germline lookup yields CDR1 GTSNPN and CDR2 SVGIG (reference sequence). The V end lost 0 bases, the J end lost 2 bases, and 10 bases lay between the germline ends. The CDR3 is CAWSVKEINYGYTF. In nucleotides, the CDR3 is TGTGCCTGGAGTGTGAAGGAGATAAACTATGGCTACACCTTC.

This clone was seen a handful of times. This rearrangement joins TRBV28 to TRBJ1-2; D remains unclear. The germline V gene has CDR1 MDHEN and CDR2 SYDVKM. The CDR3 contains 13 residues. The V and J ends lost 1 base and 4 bases respectively, with 7 bases between them. DNA of the CDR3: TGTGCCAGCAGTTTATCGGTGTTCTATGGCTACACCTTC. This encodes CASSLSVFYGYTF.

CDR3: CASSESKGTSVRNEQFF. CDR3 DNA sequence: TGCGCCAGCAGTGAGTCGAAGGGGACTAGCGTTCGCAATGAGCAGTTCTTC. V usage is TRBV10-1 and J usage is TRBJ2-1; 10 nucleotides agree with TRBD2. The CDR3 spans 17 residues. With 0 bases clipped from V and 6 bases from J, the junction kept 8 bases outside the gene matches. Germline CDR1 reads WNHNN; CDR2 reads SYGVQD (reference sequence).

The chain recombines TRBV5-1 with TRBJ2-1; 9 bases agree with TRBD2. With 4 bases clipped from V and 9 bases from J, the junction kept 14 bases outside the gene matches. Germline CDR1 SGHRS, CDR2 YFSETQ. The CDR3 covers 16 residues. The CDR3 region has the DNA TGCGCCAGCAGCGAGGTCGGTAGCGGGGGCCCAGTTGAGCAGTTCTTC. Encoded protein: CASSEVGSGGPVEQFF.

This chain connects TRBV11-3 to TRBJ1-1, with D possibly matching TRBD1 (5 bases). Germline lookup yields CDR1 SGHNT and CDR2 YENEEA. The ends were cut back, 0 bases at V and 1 base at J, with 6 bases in the middle. The CDR3 has 14 amino acids. CDR3 nucleotide sequence: TGTGCCAGCAGCTTAGATCAGGGGAACACTGAAGCTTTCTTT. Protein product: CASSLDQGNTEAFF.

This clone was picked up a small number of times. The V gene is TRBV4-2, the J gene TRBJ2-3, with TRBD2 matching over 7 bases. Germline-derived CDR1 and CDR2 are LGHNA and YNFKEQ. Losses at the gene ends were 1 base for V and 6 bases for J; bases not matched to a gene: 10. The CDR3 covers 16 residues. The CDR3 bases are TGTGCCAGCAGCCAAGCAGTGGTAGCGGGTTCGGATACGCAGTATTTT. Its translation: CASSQAVVAGSDTQYF.

This clone was found a few times. The J gene is TRBJ1-3, the V gene TRBV7-7; TRBD1 might be the D (6 bases). CDR3 length: 15 amino acids. The germline gives CDR1 SSHAT, CDR2 FNYEAQ (reference sequence). V lost 5 bases and J lost 2, with 13 bases in between. The CDR3 DNA is TGTGCCAGCAGCCCGGGGCGGGGGCCTGGAAACACCATATATTTT. Translating it yields CASSPGRGPGNTIYF.

The gene calls are TRBV14 and TRBJ1-1; weak D call: TRBD1 (6 bases). Germline-derived CDR1 and CDR2 are SGHDN and FVKESK. V lost 6 bases to trimming and J lost 1 base, with 15 bases between them. This CDR3 is 15 amino acids long. CDR3: CASSLLGGANTEAFF. CDR3 nucleotide sequence: TGTGCCAGCAGTCTGTTGGGGGGGGCGAACACTGAAGCTTTCTTT.

The chain links TRBV5-4 to TRBJ1-4; no clear D. There are 14 residues in the CDR3. V dropped 1 base and J dropped 5 bases, with 9 bases sitting between them. Per germline, CDR1 SGHNT and CDR2 YYREEE (reference sequence). The CDR3 loop is CASSLLTENEKLFF. CDR3 DNA sequence: TGTGCCAGCAGCTTGCTTACAGAAAATGAAAAACTGTTTTTT.